This TCR beta chain came from a study of blood T cell repertoires in COVID-19. Overall study context: Acute-phase and convalescent COVID-19 samples originated in the United States, Italy and Spain.

Authors' processing steps: Using reference gene primer amplification, nucleated cell counts were estimated. This table comes from immunoSEQ multiplex PCR, and its TCRdb copy is limited to in-frame clones, with some not included. V and J calls and clone size follow that table, whereas D and trimming were derived from the DNA. The sample shows about 220,000 clones, around three quarters of them seen only once. This CDR3 region has 15 residues. Germline CDR1 and CDR2: SGHVS and FQNEAQ. V was clipped by 4 bases and J by 9 bases; unmatched bases: 9. The chain joins TRBV7-8 to TRBJ2-5; 12 bases match TRBD1. This TCR came from a woman in her 70s with acute or convalescent COVID-19. What was sequenced was peripheral blood. CDR3 protein: CASSSGQGAFLAQYF. CDR3 in DNA: TGTGCCAGCAGCTCGGGACAGGGGGCTTTTTTGGCCCAGTACTTC.